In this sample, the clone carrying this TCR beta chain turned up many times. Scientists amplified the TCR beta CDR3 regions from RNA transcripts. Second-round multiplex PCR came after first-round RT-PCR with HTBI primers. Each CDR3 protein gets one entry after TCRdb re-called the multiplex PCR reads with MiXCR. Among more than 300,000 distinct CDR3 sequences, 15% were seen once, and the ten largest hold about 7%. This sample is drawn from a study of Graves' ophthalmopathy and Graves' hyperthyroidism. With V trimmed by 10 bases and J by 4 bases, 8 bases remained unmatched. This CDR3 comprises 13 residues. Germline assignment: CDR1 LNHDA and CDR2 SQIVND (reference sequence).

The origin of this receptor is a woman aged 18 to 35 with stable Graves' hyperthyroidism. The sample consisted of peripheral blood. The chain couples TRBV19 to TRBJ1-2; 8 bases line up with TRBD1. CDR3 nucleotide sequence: TGTGCCAATAGCGGGACAGGAGCCTATGGCTACACCTTC. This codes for CANSGTGAYGYTF.